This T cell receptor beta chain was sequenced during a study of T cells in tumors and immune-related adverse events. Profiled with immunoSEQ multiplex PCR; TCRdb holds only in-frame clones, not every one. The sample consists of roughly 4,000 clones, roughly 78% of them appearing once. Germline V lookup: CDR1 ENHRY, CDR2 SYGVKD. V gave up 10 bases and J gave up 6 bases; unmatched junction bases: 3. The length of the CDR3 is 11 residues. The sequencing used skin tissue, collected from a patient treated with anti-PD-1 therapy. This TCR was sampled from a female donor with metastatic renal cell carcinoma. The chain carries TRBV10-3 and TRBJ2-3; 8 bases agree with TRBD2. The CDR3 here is CATGGGDTQYF. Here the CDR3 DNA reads TGTGCCACCGGCGGGGGGGATACGCAGTATTTT.